A selection of T cell receptor beta chains follows, all from one sample in a study of T cell changes during pregnancy in multiple sclerosis. The table came from immunoSEQ multiplex PCR; TCRdb's copy has only in-frame clones and leaves some out. Here the sample spans 45,000 to 55,000 clones, approximately 88% being singletons. This specimen was CD4+ T cells from peripheral blood mononuclear cells, taken in the second trimester of pregnancy. The source is a female donor with multiple sclerosis, enrolled in a pregnancy study. Both conserved end residues are part of each CDR3. The D gene is left open where the match is weak. Size values are once, few and many counts, or a class for expanded clones, and some rows have none.

clone_size j_call cdr3_length v_call d_call cdr3_aa cdr3_nt
. TRBJ2-2 14 TRBV25-1 TRBD1 CASTGRGPTGELFF TGTGCCAGCACGGGCAGGGGGCCAACCGGGGAGCTGTTTTTT
. TRBJ2-2 13 TRBV28 . CASSLANTGELFF TGTGCCAGCAGTTTGGCCAACACCGGGGAGCTGTTTTTT
few TRBJ1-5 16 TRBV19 TRBD1 CASSTQGAQSNQPQHF TGTGCCAGTAGCACACAGGGGGCGCAGAGCAATCAGCCCCAGCATTTT
once TRBJ2-2 16 TRBV4-2 . CASSQVPGLGTGELFF TGTGCCAGCAGCCAAGTTCCGGGACTGGGAACCGGGGAGCTGTTTTTT
. TRBJ1-1 15 TRBV11-2 . CASSPSQRPNTEAFF TGTGCCAGCAGCCCATCCCAGCGGCCTAACACTGAAGCTTTCTTT
. TRBJ2-7 15 TRBV28 TRBD2 CASSLSGSVTYEQYF TGTGCCAGCAGTTTAAGCGGGAGTGTTACGTACGAGCAGTACTTC
. TRBJ2-1 14 TRBV30 TRBD1 CAWCIGTGDNEQFF TGTGCCTGGTGCATTGGGACAGGGGACAATGAGCAGTTCTTC
. TRBJ2-3 17 TRBV9 TRBD2 CASSPRLAGGSVATQYF TGTGCCAGCAGCCCTCGACTAGCGGGAGGGTCGGTGGCTACGCAGTATTTT
. TRBJ1-5 14 TRBV19 TRBD1 CANRTGERKEPQHF TGTGCCAATCGAACAGGGGAACGAAAGGAGCCCCAGCATTTT
. TRBJ2-3 15 TRBV5-1 . CASSLQGYSTDTQYF TGCGCCAGCAGCTTGCAGGGCTATAGCACAGATACGCAGTATTTT
. TRBJ1-1 14 TRBV11-2 TRBD1 CASTATTGATEAFF TGTGCCAGCACGGCCACGACAGGGGCCACTGAAGCTTTCTTT
. TRBJ1-1 13 TRBV5-1 . CASSLAGANEAFF TGCGCCAGCAGCTTGGCAGGGGCAAATGAAGCTTTCTTT
. TRBJ1-3 14 TRBV19 TRBD1 CASMQGASGNTIYF TGTGCCAGTATGCAGGGGGCCTCTGGAAACACCATATATTTT
. TRBJ1-3 17 TRBV5-1 TRBD1 CASSFAPQGDSGNTIYF TGCGCCAGCAGCTTCGCACCCCAGGGGGACTCTGGAAACACCATATATTTT
. TRBJ2-1 15 TRBV10-1 TRBD2 CASFPRLAGEDEQFF TGCGCCAGCTTTCCTCGTTTAGCGGGAGAGGATGAGCAGTTCTTC
once TRBJ2-5 12 TRBV2 . CASSPVRETQYF TGTGCCAGCAGCCCCGTCAGGGAGACCCAGTACTTC
. TRBJ2-7 15 TRBV18 TRBD1 CASSPGQAISYEQYF TGTGCCAGCTCACCGGGACAGGCGATCTCCTACGAGCAGTACTTC
. TRBJ1-2 13 TRBV14 . CASSPDRTYGYTF TGTGCCAGCAGCCCTGACAGGACCTATGGCTACACCTTC
. TRBJ2-2 18 TRBV5-1 TRBD1 CASSLSTGGYANTGELFF TGCGCCAGCAGCTTGTCCACAGGGGGCTATGCGAACACCGGGGAGCTGTTTTTT
. TRBJ2-7 15 TRBV19 . CASSIDWQQSYEQYF TGTGCCAGTAGTATAGATTGGCAACAGTCCTACGAGCAGTACTTC
. TRBJ1-1 13 TRBV30 TRBD1 CAWSDRGDTEAFF TGTGCCTGGTCTGACAGGGGAGACACTGAAGCTTTCTTT
. TRBJ2-1 16 TRBV7-2 TRBD2 CASSFSISGSRSEQFF TGTGCCAGCAGTTTTTCAATTAGCGGGAGTAGGTCTGAGCAGTTCTTC
. TRBJ1-2 14 TRBV6-5 . CASSSPTESYGYTF TGTGCCAGCAGTTCCCCGACAGAGTCCTATGGCTACACCTTC
. TRBJ2-4 16 TRBV7-9 . CASSLPTILAKNIQYF TGTGCCAGCAGCTTACCAACGATACTAGCCAAAAACATTCAGTACTTC
once TRBJ1-2 13 TRBV29-1 TRBD1 CSNGQGRDYGYTF TGCAGCAATGGACAGGGACGGGACTATGGCTACACCTTC
. TRBJ2-3 15 TRBV10-3 . CAISEADAGRDTQYF TGTGCCATCAGTGAAGCTGACGCGGGGCGGGATACGCAGTATTTT
. TRBJ2-4 13 TRBV7-8 . CANSLGRGDIQYF TGTGCCAACAGCTTAGGCAGGGGGGACATTCAGTACTTC
. TRBJ1-2 17 TRBV7-9 TRBD1 CASSLLGQPRDNYGYTF TGTGCCAGCAGCTTACTGGGACAGCCTCGGGATAACTATGGCTACACCTTC
. TRBJ1-6 16 TRBV5-1 TRBD1 CASSPGQGAYNSPLHF TGCGCCAGCAGCCCAGGACAGGGGGCGTACAATTCACCCCTCCACTTT
. TRBJ1-5 14 TRBV2 . CASSERQGNQPQHF TGTGCCAGCAGTGAAAGGCAGGGGAACCAGCCCCAGCATTTT
. TRBJ2-5 15 TRBV28 . CASSLLGRTQETQYF TGTGCCAGCAGTTTATTAGGGCGGACTCAAGAGACCCAGTACTTC
. TRBJ1-1 14 TRBV25-1 . CASSEPGPNTEAFF TGTGCCAGCAGTGAACCAGGGCCGAACACTGAAGCTTTCTTT
. TRBJ1-2 14 TRBV28 . CASSLIQSSWGYTF TGTGCCAGCAGTTTAATACAGTCCAGTTGGGGCTACACCTTC
. TRBJ2-3 15 TRBV28 . CASSLRGHSTDTQYF TGTGCCAGCAGTTTACGGGGACACTCCACAGATACGCAGTATTTT
. TRBJ2-5 15 TRBV27 . CASRNPGDPQETQYF TGTGCCAGCAGAAACCCGGGGGACCCCCAAGAGACCCAGTACTTC
. TRBJ1-1 14 TRBV28 . CASSLKRMNTEAFF TGTGCCAGCAGTTTAAAGAGGATGAACACTGAAGCTTTCTTT
. TRBJ1-5 15 TRBV6-6 TRBD1 CASKGTGDSNQPQHF TGTGCCAGCAAAGGGACAGGCGATAGCAATCAGCCCCAGCATTTT
. TRBJ2-5 13 TRBV29-1 . CSAKTGSQETQYF TGCAGCGCGAAAACAGGATCCCAAGAGACCCAGTACTTC
. TRBJ1-4 15 TRBV7-2 TRBD1 CASSLGTGVWEKLFF TGTGCCAGCAGCTTAGGGACAGGGGTATGGGAAAAACTGTTTTTT
. TRBJ1-1 14 TRBV12-5 TRBD1 CASGPGQGGTEAFF TGTGCTAGTGGTCCGGGACAGGGGGGGACTGAAGCTTTCTTT
. TRBJ2-7 13 TRBV7-9 . CASSAPSAYEQYF TGTGCCAGCAGCGCTCCTAGCGCCTACGAGCAGTACTTC
. TRBJ2-7 12 TRBV10-2 . CASSDRGLEQYF TGCGCCAGCAGTGATCGGGGTTTGGAGCAGTACTTC
. TRBJ1-1 13 TRBV29-1 . CSVVTTPGAEAFF TGCAGCGTTGTAACCACCCCTGGGGCAGAAGCTTTCTTT